This T cell receptor (beta chain) was identified during a study of T cell changes during pregnancy in multiple sclerosis. The CDR3 extends over 15 amino acids. The V gene's germline CDR1 is SGHRS and CDR2 YFSETQ. Between the trimmed V and J ends, which lost 6 bases and 7 bases, there was a span of 17 bases. Sequencing used immunoSEQ multiplex PCR; TCRdb keeps in-frame clones, though not all of them. The table has over 40,000 clones, around 90% seen once. This specimen was CD4+ T cells from peripheral blood mononuclear cells, taken in the second trimester of pregnancy. The TCR originated in a female donor with multiple sclerosis, enrolled in a pregnancy study. The rearrangement links TRBV5-1 to TRBJ1-6; maybe TRBD1 (6 bases). The CDR3 loop reads CASKGGGVLNSPLHF. DNA for the CDR3: TGCGCCAGCAAGGGAGGGGGGGTATTGAATTCACCCCTCCACTTT.